The source of this TCR beta chain is a study of shared clonotypes between healthy human individuals. The germline CDR1 and CDR2 sequences are WNHNN and SYGVQD (reference sequence). This CDR3 contains 16 residues. Germline trimming cut 6 bases from V and 4 bases from J; bases unmatched to any gene: 12. Some clones are missing from TCRdb's copy, which holds only in-frame ones; the method was immunoSEQ multiplex PCR. The table shows over a million clones, with over 95% occurring only once. The material sequenced was naive CD4+ T cells sorted from blood. Sample subset: CD45RA+ positively selected. The TCR sequence derives from a man younger than 40 in good health. The chain carries TRBV10-1 and TRBJ2-1; 7 bases agree with TRBD2. The CDR3 sequence is CASSLKPGLPYNEQFF. The CDR3 nucleotides are TGCGCCAGCAGCCTGAAGCCGGGACTACCTTACAATGAGCAGTTCTTC.